These 18 T cell receptor beta chains share one sample of origin, sequenced in a study of shared clonotypes between healthy human individuals. Libraries were prepared by immunoSEQ multiplex PCR; TCRdb keeps only in-frame clonotypes and omits some of them. Of about 2.1 million clones listed, around 95% were seen once; the top ten hold under 2%. The naive CD8 fraction comprised CD45RO-negative cells positively selected for CCR7 and excluded terminally differentiated effector memory CD45RA+ cells. Specimen: naive CD8+ T cells from PBMCs. The origin of the receptors is a man between 18 and 29 years old in good health. Some clones in this sample may be carry-over from other donors' samples.

The V call is TRBV19, the J call TRBJ2-5; 7 nucleotides align to TRBD1. CDR3 length equals 15 residues. CDR1 and CDR2 from the germline V gene are LNHDA and SQIVND (reference sequence). V shed 4 bases, J shed 4 bases, and the junction held 9 bases outside the gene matches. CDR3 residues: CASSSRQGGGETQYF. The CDR3 coding sequence is TGTGCCAGTAGTAGTAGACAGGGTGGGGGAGAGACCCAGTACTTC.

The rearrangement links TRBV5-1 to TRBJ2-7; 7 bases map to TRBD1. Germline V gene data show CDR1 as SGHRS and CDR2 as YFSETQ. The junction had 13 bases not matched to a gene; V was cut back by 4 bases and J by 3 bases. This CDR3 spans 16 amino acids. CDR3 amino acids: CASSPWSMAGGYEQYF. For the CDR3, the DNA is TGCGCCAGCAGCCCTTGGAGTATGGCAGGGGGCTACGAGCAGTACTTC.

Remarks on this clone: Other DNA sequences in the same sample also yield this CDR3. V and J are TRBV27 and TRBJ1-1; D ambiguous. Deletions cut 4 bases from V and 1 base from J, with 10 bases between. CDR3 length: 14 amino acids. CDR1 is MNHEY, CDR2 SMNVEV, per germline (reference sequence). The CDR3 reads CASSWTGGNTEAFF. In DNA form, the CDR3 reads TGTGCCAGCAGTTGGACGGGTGGGAACACTGAAGCTTTCTTT.

This clone was recorded only once. The chain combines TRBV9 with TRBJ2-2; TRBD2 matches at 8 bases. Germline CDR1 is SGDLS and CDR2 is YYNGEE. The CDR3 runs 17 residues. V trimming: 2 bases; J trimming: 0 bases; junction bases outside the gene matches: 6. The CDR3: CASSVPAGGANTGELFF. CDR3 coding DNA: TGTGCCAGCAGCGTTCCCGCCGGGGGGGCGAACACCGGGGAGCTGTTTTTT.

The J gene is TRBJ2-5, the V gene TRBV28; 7 nucleotides line up with TRBD2. V shed 6 bases, J shed 2 bases, and the junction held 12 bases outside the gene matches. This CDR3 is 16 amino acids long. Germline V lookup: CDR1 MDHEN, CDR2 SYDVKM. CDR3 coding DNA: TGTGCCAGCAGCCTAGCGGTGCGGGAGCTTCAAGAGACCCAGTACTTC. Translating gives CASSLAVRELQETQYF.

The chain carries TRBV19 and TRBJ1-5, with a tentative D call TRBD1 (5 bases). The germline V gene has CDR1 LNHDA and CDR2 SQIVND (reference sequence). V was shortened by 3 bases and J by 8 bases, with 14 bases between the two germline ends. There are 14 residues in the CDR3. This CDR3 reads CASSIQRGGEPQHF. Here the CDR3 DNA reads TGTGCCAGTAGTATTCAAAGGGGAGGCGAGCCCCAGCATTTT.

This chain joins TRBV27 and TRBJ2-7; D possibly corresponds to TRBD1 (6 bases). CDR1 and CDR2 (germline): MNHEY, SMNVEV (reference sequence). The CDR3 is 13 residues long. The V and J ends lost 4 bases and 7 bases respectively, with 14 bases between them. CDR3 DNA sequence: TGTGCCAGCAGTTCCAGGTACAGGGAAGAGCAGTACTTC. Translating it yields CASSSRYREEQYF.

In the case of this clone: Other DNA sequences of this sample code for an identical CDR3. As DNA, the CDR3 is TGTGCCAGCAGTGACGGGCTATACAATGAGCAGTTCTTC. Translating gives CASSDGLYNEQFF. This chain links TRBV6-4 with TRBJ2-1; D gene uncertain. Looked up from germline, CDR1 is MRHNA and CDR2 is SNTAGT. With 2 bases removed from V and 4 bases from J, the gap between germline ends came to 6 bases. The CDR3 is 13 amino acids.

The V gene is TRBV9, the J gene TRBJ2-7; D is tentatively TRBD1 or TRBD2 (5 bases each). The CDR3 has 14 residues. Per germline, CDR1 SGDLS and CDR2 YYNGEE. Trimming left V 4 bases short and J 0 bases short, with 11 bases between. The CDR3 nucleotides are TGTGCCAGCAGCCCCGAGGGGATCTCCTACGAGCAGTACTTC. Translation: CASSPEGISYEQYF.

The chain links TRBV5-6 to TRBJ2-2, with 7 bases lining up with TRBD2. The germline V gene has CDR1 SGHDT and CDR2 YYEEEE. The CDR3 is 14 residues long. The junction had 12 bases not matched to a gene; V was cut back by 7 bases and J by 9 bases. The CDR3 spells CASALGGGRRELFF. Here the CDR3 DNA reads TGTGCCAGCGCCCTGGGCGGGGGACGGCGGGAGCTGTTTTTT.

This clone was counted once. The CDR3 spells CASSEASLGTDGGYTF. The CDR3 coding sequence is TGTGCCAGCAGTGAAGCCTCCCTCGGGACAGATGGGGGCTACACCTTC. The rearrangement uses TRBV6-1 and TRBJ1-2, with 7 bases that match TRBD1. V lost 0 bases, J lost 8 bases, and 12 bases stayed unmatched. The germline V gene encodes CDR1 MNHNS and CDR2 SASEGT. CDR3 size: 16 residues.

The chain uses TRBV27 and TRBJ2-7; 10 bases are shared with TRBD2. The CDR3 has 15 amino acids. Germline V gene sequence: CDR1 MNHEY, CDR2 SMNVEV (reference sequence). After removal of 5 bases from V and 3 bases from J, the junction contained 7 bases not matched to a gene. This CDR3 is CASSLGLAVVYEQYF. CDR3 coding DNA: TGTGCCAGCAGTCTAGGACTAGCGGTTGTCTACGAGCAGTACTTC.

This clone is a singleton in its sample. This rearrangement joins TRBV5-1 to TRBJ1-1; 7 nucleotides agree with TRBD1. V shed 0 bases and J 7 bases; nucleotides not matched to a gene: 6. The germline CDR1 and CDR2 sequences are SGHRS and YFSETQ. There are 14 residues in the CDR3. The CDR3 DNA is TGCGCCAGCAGCTTGGGGACAGGAGTTGTTGAAGCTTTCTTT. Protein sequence: CASSLGTGVVEAFF.

The rearrangement joins TRBV15 to TRBJ2-2; 7 bases are a match to TRBD1. CDR1 is LNHNV, CDR2 YYDKDF, per germline (reference sequence). Losses at the gene ends were 0 bases for V and 0 bases for J; bases not matched to a gene: 1. CDR3 size: 16 residues. The CDR3 region has the DNA TGTGCCACCAGCAGAGAGGGACAGCCGAACACCGGGGAGCTGTTTTTT. Protein product: CATSREGQPNTGELFF.

The chain combines TRBV19 with TRBJ2-2; D unclear. The germline V gene encodes CDR1 LNHDA and CDR2 SQIVND (reference sequence). The CDR3 totals 16 residues. Trimming removed 1 base from V and 5 bases from J, with 14 bases in between. As DNA, the CDR3 is TGTGCCAGTAGTATAGTTGAGCGAGTAGAAACCGGGGAGCTGTTTTTT. Translating it yields CASSIVERVETGELFF.

The rearrangement uses TRBV6-5 and TRBJ2-7, with 10 bases matching TRBD2. Germline CDR1 reads MNHEY; CDR2 reads SVGAGI. This CDR3 spans 15 amino acids. The J segment lost 4 bases and the V segment lost 6 bases, leaving 9 bases of the junction unmatched. The CDR3 DNA sequence: TGTGCCAGCAGCTCTCTAGCGGGAGCCATATACGAGCAGTACTTC. It translates to CASSSLAGAIYEQYF.

The V and J genes are TRBV7-9 and TRBJ1-5, with D possibly being TRBD1 (5 bases). The V gene lost 5 bases and the J gene lost 6 bases, with 8 bases spanning the gap. Germline V gene lookup returns CDR1 SEHNR and CDR2 FQNEAQ (reference sequence). CDR3 length: 12 residues. The CDR3 spells CASSMGGQPQHF. CDR3 coding DNA: TGTGCCAGCAGCATGGGGGGTCAGCCCCAGCATTTT.

The chain links TRBV7-8 to TRBJ2-1, with TRBD2 identical over 9 bases. The V gene end was trimmed by 2 bases and the J gene end by 8 bases; junction bases not matched to a gene: 19. This CDR3 has 19 residues. Germline-derived CDR1 and CDR2 are SGHVS and FQNEAQ. CDR3 amino acids: CASSLFLVAGARKGDEQFF. The CDR3 DNA is TGTGCCAGCAGCTTATTTTTAGTAGCGGGAGCCCGCAAGGGGGATGAGCAGTTCTTC.